This T cell receptor (beta chain) was recovered during a study of metastatic and nonmetastatic thyroid tumors. Study at large: Thyroid patients, malignant and benign, had repertoires compared across blood and tumor or nodule tissue. Study-wide points: The study reportedly found significantly higher TCR beta diversity in malignant thyroid tumors than benign nodules, in blood and tumor.

The CDR3 extends over 15 amino acids. Germline loops: CDR1 LNHDA, CDR2 SQIVND (reference sequence). In the authors' methods: To classify distant metastasis in papillary thyroid cancer, a model was built from CDR3 differences across clinicopathological groups. With MiXCR, TCRdb called clones anew from the PCR reads. The V and J calls here are based on TCRdb, not the publication. The data show some 90,000 clones, less than 10% seen once. This clone was detected a few times. Its antigen is not known. This clone may be a read error of a much larger clone one base away. There were no patients who had received any treatment before thyroid surgery.

The sample comprised blood. The sequence derives from a female donor with papillary thyroid cancer or a benign thyroid nodule (not recorded which). Some clones in this sample may be carry-over from other donors' samples. This chain connects TRBV19 to TRBJ1-6; D remains ambiguous. This CDR3 reads CASSTAGSYNSPLQF. The CDR3 coding sequence is TGTGCCAGTAGTACCGCCGGGTCCTATAATTCACCCCTCCAATTT.